This TCR beta chain is drawn from a study of T cells in localized non-small cell lung cancer (dated by TCRdb to the early 2020s). Looking at the study overall: The study analyzed T cell repertoires of hundreds of early-stage NSCLC patients, comparing tumors and uninvolved tumor-adjacent lungs. The cohort comprised roughly 220 treatment-naïve NSCLC patients with resected, localized lung tumors. A mean age of approximately 70 years was recorded for the NSCLC patients, of whom some 130 were male and about a hundred were female. What the research found in general, with its limitations: Because the study design was exploratory, TCR variables were selected using unadjusted p-values without false-discovery rate correction. Higher blood T cell density associated with longer overall survival, while higher adjacent-lung clonality associated with shorter survival. Of the top 100 tumor clones, a median of approximately 60 were detected in paired uninvolved adjacent lung; roughly 26 were also among that lung's top 100. Because multi-region tumor sequencing was not performed, intratumor heterogeneity could not be ruled out. The highest T cell clonality was observed in uninvolved tumor-adjacent lung, where clonality exceeded that of tumor, suggesting that antigenic responses were more focused in uninvolved tumor-adjacent lung.

With regard to this clone: Its antigen remains unidentified. Qualities for individual bases were not recorded, and no much larger clone is one base off.

At diagnosis, peripheral blood, uninvolved tumor-adjacent lung and tumor were collected and stored as a combination of fresh-frozen and FFPE material. Blood samples were analyzed as peripheral blood mononuclear cells for TCR repertoire profiling. TCR beta CDR3 regions were sequenced from DNA using the immunoSEQ Assay. Per the authors' processing: T cell density was computed as TCR beta template counts normalized to usable DNA estimated by amplifying housekeeping genes. Richness was estimated using the preseqR package, with extrapolation to 400,000 templates for PBMC samples and to 120,000 templates for tissue samples. Clonality was calculated as one minus Pielou's evenness. To identify tissue-enriched TCRs, differential abundance testing was run on productive amino-acid clonotypes with a minimum total count of 5 and an alpha of 0.1. The Jaccard Index and the Morisita Overlap Index were used to quantify repertoire overlap between compartments. GLIPH grouped TCR beta CDR3s together with public tetramer-defined viral CDR3s, and a viral motif had to include at least three viral sequences and also show V-gene enrichment. In its TCRdb copy, this immuneACCESS table keeps in-frame sequences only and misses some clones. Where compared with another copy, unresolved V genes explain less than half of these, and the others have no known cause. V and J calls and clone size are as listed in that table; D and trimming were resolved from the DNA. Present in this sample are approximately 34,000 clones, around 88% of which were seen just once. The top ten constitute roughly 6.5% of the sample.

The CDR3 covers 18 residues, taking in both the cysteine and the phenylalanine. Only the CDR3 DNA is retained, 54 bases long and in frame from the first base. The germline V gene specifies SGHAT as CDR1 and FQNNGV as CDR2. V and J are truncated by 2 bases and 0 bases respectively, leaving an intervening sequence of 14 bases. The clonotype comes from a woman aged 35 to 70 with stage I lung adenocarcinoma. The sample in question was peripheral blood, obtained before any cancer treatment. This chain joins TRBV11-2 to TRBJ2-6, with no confident D gene call. This receptor carries the CDR3 CASSLNPETSSGANVLTF. The bases read TGTGCCAGCAGCTTAAATCCAGAAACCAGCTCTGGGGCCAACGTCCTGACTTTC.